This TCR beta chain was recovered during a study of T cells after yellow fever vaccination. MiXCR, run by TCRdb on the 5' RACE reads, gives a single entry per CDR3 protein. The data contain more than 20,000 distinct CDR3 sequences, approximately 5.2% of them singletons. The germline gives CDR1 SGHTS, CDR2 YDEGEE. V was cut by 2 bases and J by 0 bases, with 7 bases left in between. The CDR3 contains 14 residues. Broader study findings: At approximately 95% for CD4 and roughly 87% for CD8, most primary-vaccination clones showed up again after the booster.

The clonotype originates from a man aged 18 to 30 who received the YFV17D yellow fever vaccine. Sequences were derived from PBMCs, either bulk or a sorted T-cell subset (CD4+, CD8+, memory, or dextramer-sorted; not recorded which), sampled about 49 days after the first yellow fever vaccination. This chain uses TRBV5-8 with TRBJ2-3; no definite D call. CDR3 nucleotides: TGTGCCAGCAGCTTATATCCTAGCACAGATACGCAGTATTTT. Residues: CASSLYPSTDTQYF.